This T cell receptor (beta chain) derives from a study of tumor-infiltrating lymphocytes in glioblastoma multiforme. This clonotype qualifies as medium-sized. Its antigen remains unidentified. Overall study findings and caveats: Just one glioblastoma patient contributed to the TCR-mutation comparison.

TCRB libraries came from RNA via three nested multiplex PCR rounds. A C-beta primer primed TCRB cDNA from 0.4 to 0.6 ug RNA. TCRdb analysed the multiplex PCR reads with MiXCR anew, one entry per CDR3 protein. The top ten clones hold 49% of a sample with 13,000 to 15,000 distinct CDR3 sequences, 70% to 75% of them seen once. The material sequenced was brain tumor tissue. This receptor was identified in a male donor with glioblastoma.

The CDR3 is CSARQTGSASYEQYF. Here the CDR3 DNA reads TGCAGTGCTCGCCAAACAGGGTCGGCATCCTACGAGCAGTACTTC. The genes are TRBV20-1 and TRBJ2-7, with D tentatively TRBD1 (6 bases). Germline CDR1 DFQATT, CDR2 SNEGSKA (reference sequence). Deletions cut 5 bases from V and 1 base from J, with 18 bases between. The CDR3 runs 15 residues.